Below are 28 T cell receptor beta chains sequenced from a single sample in a study of shared clonotypes between healthy human individuals. Sequencing used immunoSEQ multiplex PCR; TCRdb keeps in-frame clones, though not all of them. The data contain about 100,000 clones, about 70% of them seen just once; the ten biggest clones take up roughly a quarter. Sequenced: memory CD8+ T cells sorted from blood. Specified subset: CD45RO+ cells pooled with CCR7-negative TemRA cells. The receptors were sampled from a woman in her 30s in good health.

The chain is built from TRBV11-2 and TRBJ2-3; 7 bases agree with TRBD2. V lost 5 bases, J lost 3 bases, and 8 bases stayed unmatched. This CDR3 comprises 15 residues. Looked up from germline, CDR1 is SGHAT and CDR2 is FQNNGV. The CDR3 coding sequence is TGTGCCAGCAGCAATTTTGGGAGGGGTACAGATACGCAGTATTTT. Its translation: CASSNFGRGTDTQYF.

V gene TRBV4-1 combines with J gene TRBJ2-1, with TRBD2 as a possible D gene (6 bases). Between the trimmed V and J ends, which lost 5 bases and 1 base, there was a span of 18 bases. Germline V lookup: CDR1 MGHRA, CDR2 YSYEKL. This CDR3 is built from 17 residues. CDR3 in DNA: TGCGCCAGCAGCTCCCCCTTCCTTAGCGGATCCTACAATGAGCAGTTCTTC. This sequence encodes CASSSPFLSGSYNEQFF.

The V and J genes are TRBV5-6 and TRBJ2-7; TRBD1 agrees at 9 bases. The V and J ends lost 4 bases and 6 bases, in that order; junction bases with no gene match: 5. CDR3 length: 13 residues. CDR1 is SGHDT, CDR2 YYEEEE, per germline. The CDR3 spells CASSPQGAGEQYF. CDR3 DNA sequence: TGTGCCAGCAGCCCACAGGGGGCGGGCGAGCAGTACTTC. The whole variable domain, remainder taken from reference TRBV5-6 and TRBJ2-7, is DAGVTQSPTHLIKTRGQQVTLRCSPKSGHDTVSWYQQALGQGPQFIFQYYEEEERQRGNFPDRFSGHQFPNYSSELNVNALLLGDSALYLCASSPQGAGEQYFGPGTRLTVT.

This clone was found a few times. The chain links TRBV28 to TRBJ2-5; tentatively, D is TRBD1 (6 bases). This CDR3 comprises 14 residues. Germline CDR1 reads MDHEN; CDR2 reads SYDVKM. Trimming removed 4 bases from V and 1 base from J, with 10 bases in between. The DNA for the CDR3 is TGTGCCAGCAGTTCTGCGACAGGCCAAGAGACCCAGTACTTC. Translated, it gives CASSSATGQETQYF. The full variable domain, with the rest looked up from reference TRBV28 and TRBJ2-5, is DVKVTQSSRYLVKRTGEKVFLECVQDMDHENMFWYRQDPGLGLRLIYFSYDVKMKEKGDIPEGYSVSREKKERFSLILESASTNQTSMYLCASSSATGQETQYFGPGTRLLVL.

V is TRBV5-1 and J is TRBJ2-3; the D gene is possibly TRBD1 (6 bases). CDR3 length equals 13 residues. Trimming took off 2 bases at V and 4 bases at J, with 8 bases between the two ends. Germline CDR1 is SGHRS and CDR2 is YFSETQ. The CDR3 region is CASSFGQSDTQYF. The CDR3 DNA reads as TGCGCCAGCAGCTTCGGACAGTCAGATACGCAGTATTTT. Combining the CDR3 with reference TRBV5-1 and TRBJ2-3 gives the whole variable domain KAGVTQTPRYLIKTRGQQVTLSCSPISGHRSVSWYQQTPGQGLQFLFEYFSETQRNKGNFPGRFSGRQFSNSRSEMNVSTLELGDSALYLCASSFGQSDTQYFGPGTRLTVL.

The rearrangement joins TRBV6-5 to TRBJ2-2, with D possibly TRBD1 on 6 matching bases. CDR3 size: 13 residues. Germline lookup yields CDR1 MNHEY and CDR2 SVGAGI. Trimming removed 9 bases from V and 2 bases from J, with 10 bases in between. The CDR3 is CARRQVNTGELFF. The CDR3 bases are TGTGCCAGGCGACAGGTTAACACCGGGGAGCTGTTTTTT.

This chain uses TRBV15 with TRBJ2-6; D not certain. Looked up from germline, CDR1 is LNHNV and CDR2 is YYDKDF (reference sequence). The CDR3 is 17 residues long. The V gene lost 3 bases and the J gene lost 0 bases, with 12 bases spanning the gap. The CDR3 coding sequence is TGTGCCACCAGCAGCCAAGAAGGGTACTCTGGGGCCAACGTCCTGACTTTC. Protein: CATSSQEGYSGANVLTF.

The chain carries TRBV7-8 and TRBJ1-2; D gene unclear. CDR1 and CDR2 from the germline V gene are SGHVS and FQNEAQ. The CDR3 runs to 15 residues. V lost 1 base to trimming and J lost 6 bases, with 15 bases between them. The CDR3 DNA reads as TGTGCCAGCAGCTTAGAGGGCCCCAGTCCCAATGGCTACACCTTC. Protein product: CASSLEGPSPNGYTF.

This chain joins TRBV6-1 and TRBJ2-3; possibly TRBD1 for D (6 bases). V was pared by 1 base and J by 3 bases, with 14 bases between. The CDR3 is 16 amino acids. Germline V gives CDR1 MNHNS, CDR2 SASEGT. CDR3 amino acids: CASSEEGGVPTDTQYF. CDR3 bases: TGTGCCAGCAGTGAAGAAGGGGGAGTCCCAACAGATACGCAGTATTTT.

This sequence joins TRBV5-4 and TRBJ2-2; maybe TRBD1 (6 bases). The CDR3 consists of 17 residues. The ends were cut back, 2 bases at V and 4 bases at J, with 18 bases in the middle. Germline CDR1 SGHNT, CDR2 YYREEE (reference sequence). In DNA form, the CDR3 reads TGTGCCAGCAGCTTAGAATCTATTGGACAGATCACCGGGGAGCTGTTTTTT. Amino acids: CASSLESIGQITGELFF.

The chain combines TRBV2 with TRBJ2-7; TRBD2 might be the D (5 bases). Germline assignment: CDR1 SNHLY and CDR2 FYNNEI. The V gene lost 4 bases and the J gene lost 0 bases, with 13 bases spanning the gap. The CDR3 has 15 amino acids. In DNA form, the CDR3 reads TGTGCCAGCAGTGTCGGAGGCGGCGGCTCCTACGAGCAGTACTTC. Protein: CASSVGGGGSYEQYF.

The chain has TRBV29-1 and TRBJ2-1, with a tentative D call TRBD1 (5 bases). Between the trimmed V and J ends, which lost 8 bases and 5 bases, there was a span of 16 bases. Germline V gene lookup returns CDR1 SQVTM and CDR2 ANQGSEA. The CDR3 consists of 13 residues. The CDR3 bases are TGCAGCACTATGAACGGCAGGGACAATGAGCAGTTCTTC. Amino acids: CSTMNGRDNEQFF.

V and J are TRBV5-1 and TRBJ2-2, with 7 nucleotides matching TRBD2. With 3 bases clipped from V and 0 bases from J, the junction kept 2 bases outside the gene matches. The CDR3 totals 15 residues. CDR1 and CDR2 from the germline V gene are SGHRS and YFSETQ. The CDR3 DNA sequence: TGCGCCAGCAGCTCCCTAGCGGCGAACACCGGGGAGCTGTTTTTT. Its translation is CASSSLAANTGELFF.

The chain uses TRBV10-2 and TRBJ2-1; no clear D gene. Germline values: CDR1 WSHSY, CDR2 SAAADI. The CDR3 is 15 residues long. Trimming shortened V by 4 bases and J by 2 bases, and 12 bases separated the two germline ends. CDR3 DNA: TGCGCCAGCAGTGGCCGAGGTCACCCCTACAATGAGCAGTTCTTC. Translated: CASSGRGHPYNEQFF.

This clone was seen only once. The J gene is TRBJ1-2, the V gene TRBV7-9; the D is unclear. There are 13 residues in the CDR3. V was clipped by 2 bases and J by 4 bases, with 8 bases between them. The germline CDR1 and CDR2 sequences are SEHNR and FQNEAQ (reference sequence). The CDR3 reads CASSLQGSYGYTF. The CDR3 nucleotides read TGTGCCAGCAGCTTACAAGGATCCTATGGCTACACCTTC.

CDR3 protein: CASSFNMGETQYF. The CDR3 nucleotides read TGTGCCAGCAGCTTTAACATGGGGGAGACCCAGTACTTC. The rearrangement uses TRBV7-9 and TRBJ2-5; D unresolved. The CDR3 covers 13 residues. Trimming removed 3 bases from V and 5 bases from J, with 10 bases in between. Germline V CDR1 and CDR2: SEHNR, FQNEAQ (reference sequence).

Concerning this clone: Other DNA sequences in the same sample also yield this CDR3. The chain uses TRBV5-1 and TRBJ2-1; 7 bases agree with TRBD2. V shed 1 base and J 1 base; nucleotides not matched to a gene: 2. Germline V gene data show CDR1 as SGHRS and CDR2 as YFSETQ. This CDR3 spans 15 amino acids. The CDR3 region is CASSLSSGSYNEQFF. CDR3 coding DNA: TGCGCCAGCAGCTTGAGTAGCGGGTCCTACAATGAGCAGTTCTTC. Full variable domain (remainder filled in from reference TRBV5-1 and TRBJ2-1): KAGVTQTPRYLIKTRGQQVTLSCSPISGHRSVSWYQQTPGQGLQFLFEYFSETQRNKGNFPGRFSGRQFSNSRSEMNVSTLELGDSALYLCASSLSSGSYNEQFFGPGTRLTVL.

The chain recombines TRBV19 with TRBJ2-6, with unresolved D. Germline values: CDR1 LNHDA, CDR2 SQIVND (reference sequence). The V and J ends lost 5 bases and 0 bases respectively, with 11 bases between them. The CDR3 contains 16 residues. CDR3 protein: CASSFITTSGANVLTF. DNA for the CDR3: TGTGCCAGTAGTTTTATCACCACCTCTGGGGCCAACGTCCTGACTTTC.

The chain couples TRBV9 to TRBJ1-3, with D possibly being TRBD1 (5 bases). The V gene lost 4 bases and the J gene lost 7 bases, with 24 bases spanning the gap. Germline-derived CDR1 and CDR2 are SGDLS and YYNGEE. This CDR3 is built from 17 residues. CDR3 region: CASSPNRAGRYRNTIYF. CDR3 nucleotide sequence: TGTGCCAGCAGCCCCAACCGGGCAGGGAGGTATAGGAACACCATATATTTT. The whole variable domain, remainder taken from reference TRBV9 and TRBJ1-3, is DSGVTQTPKHLITATGQRVTLRCSPRSGDLSVYWYQQSLDQGLQFLIQYYNGEERAKGNILERFSAQQFPDLHSELNLSSLELGDSALYFCASSPNRAGRYRNTIYFGEGSWLTVV.

This clone has a handful of counts. This chain links TRBV25-1 with TRBJ2-7; D perhaps matches TRBD1 (6 bases). V gave up 5 bases and J gave up 2 bases, with 16 bases separating them. The germline gives CDR1 MGHDK, CDR2 SYGVNS. The CDR3 contains 15 residues. The CDR3 bases are TGTGCCAGCAGTTCCTCTCGAGCAGGGGCCTACGAGCAGTACTTC. Protein: CASSSSRAGAYEQYF.

The rearrangement uses TRBV28 and TRBJ1-2; weak D call: TRBD1 (6 bases). CDR1 is MDHEN and CDR2 is SYDVKM in the germline V gene. The CDR3 contains 13 residues. Trimming stripped 8 bases from V and 8 bases from J, with 18 bases between. Here the CDR3 reads CASRRDTYSGYTF. The CDR3 bases are TGTGCCAGCCGTCGGGACACCTACTCCGGCTACACCTTC.

By share, this clone ranks as medium-sized. The gene calls are TRBV28 and TRBJ1-4; 9 bases line up with TRBD1. The CDR3 has 17 residues. The V gene end was trimmed by 4 bases and the J gene end by 8 bases; junction bases not matched to a gene: 14. The V gene's germline CDR1 is MDHEN and CDR2 SYDVKM. The CDR3 reads CASSSIVVGQGREKLFF. CDR3 nucleotide sequence: TGTGCCAGCAGTTCCATAGTAGTGGGACAGGGAAGAGAAAAACTGTTTTTT.

This clone was seen a few times. The rearrangement uses TRBV18 and TRBJ2-7, with 8 bases matching TRBD1. With 4 bases clipped from V and 0 bases from J, the junction kept 8 bases outside the gene matches. Looked up from germline, CDR1 is KGHSH and CDR2 is LQKENI. This CDR3 region has 16 residues. CDR3 loop: CASSQLLDRDSYEQYF. The CDR3 DNA sequence: TGTGCCAGCTCACAACTCTTGGACAGGGACTCCTACGAGCAGTACTTC.

This sequence joins TRBV25-1 and TRBJ1-4, with 8 bases fitting TRBD1. This CDR3 comprises 15 residues. The V segment lost 5 bases and the J segment 8 bases; nucleotides outside the gene matches: 10. Germline V gene data show CDR1 as MGHDK and CDR2 as SYGVNS. The CDR3 loop is CASSKTGGSAEKLFF. DNA of the CDR3: TGTGCCAGCAGTAAAACAGGGGGGTCGGCCGAAAAACTGTTTTTT.

The chain is built from TRBV27 and TRBJ2-7; D not resolved. The CDR3 sequence is 13 residues long. V lost 6 bases and J lost 2, with 11 bases in between. CDR1 and CDR2 from the germline V gene are MNHEY and SMNVEV (reference sequence). The CDR3 coding sequence is TGTGCCAGCAGGAATGCGGAGCCCTACGAGCAGTACTTC. Translating it yields CASRNAEPYEQYF.

This sequence joins TRBV5-8 and TRBJ2-2; 7 bases align to TRBD1. This CDR3 comprises 16 residues. The junction had 12 bases not matched to a gene; V was cut back by 4 bases and J by 6 bases. Germline lookup yields CDR1 SGHTS and CDR2 YDEGEE. The CDR3 spells CASSIQGQSFPGELFF. The CDR3 coding sequence is TGTGCCAGCAGCATTCAGGGACAGTCCTTCCCCGGGGAGCTGTTTTTT.

The chain links TRBV30 to TRBJ1-5, with D uncertain. The ends were cut back, 5 bases at V and 6 bases at J, with 11 bases in the middle. The CDR3 is 12 residues long. Germline V lookup: CDR1 GTSNPN, CDR2 SVGIG (reference sequence). Here the CDR3 DNA reads TGTGCCTGGGCATACGTAGGTCAGCCCCAGCATTTT. This encodes CAWAYVGQPQHF.

This clone was recorded a few times. The chain joins TRBV25-1 to TRBJ2-7, with D tentatively TRBD2 (5 bases). The V gene's germline CDR1 is MGHDK and CDR2 SYGVNS. The CDR3 length is 14 residues. Trimming shortened V by 3 bases and J by 2 bases, and 11 bases separated the two germline ends. The CDR3 nucleotides read TGTGCCAGCAGTGATGCGGACTTAACCTACGAGCAGTACTTC. Protein: CASSDADLTYEQYF.